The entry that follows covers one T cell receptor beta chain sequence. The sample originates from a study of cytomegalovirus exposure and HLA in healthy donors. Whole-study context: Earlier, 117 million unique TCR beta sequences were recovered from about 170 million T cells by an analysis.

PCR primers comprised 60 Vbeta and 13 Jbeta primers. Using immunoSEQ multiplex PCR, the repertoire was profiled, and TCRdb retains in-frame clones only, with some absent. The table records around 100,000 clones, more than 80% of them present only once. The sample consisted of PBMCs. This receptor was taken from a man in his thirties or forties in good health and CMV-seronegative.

The CDR3 reads CASSLFGTGGYEQYF. CDR3 DNA sequence: TGTGCCAGCAGCTTATTTGGGACAGGGGGCTACGAGCAGTACTTC. The chain links TRBV13 to TRBJ2-7; 11 nucleotides match TRBD1. J lost 3 bases, V lost 2 bases, and 3 bases had no gene match. CDR1 is PRHDT, CDR2 FYEKMQ, per germline (reference sequence). This CDR3 is 15 amino acids long.